The rows below give T cell receptor beta chains drawn from one sample of a study of Graves' ophthalmopathy and Graves' hyperthyroidism. TCRdb reanalysed the multiplex PCR reads using MiXCR and keeps one entry per CDR3 protein. The data show roughly 160,000 distinct CDR3 sequences, 37% seen once. Input material: peripheral blood. These receptors were obtained from a woman in her thirties or forties with Graves' ophthalmopathy. Both conserved end residues are part of each CDR3. A D gene is named only where the DNA matches it firmly. Size is stated for part of the rows, as once, few or many counts, or as a class when the clone is expanded.

v_gene	d_gene	j_gene	abundance	CDR3aa	CDR3nt
TRBV28	NA	TRBJ1-5	many	CASSPGGVSQPQHF	TGTGCCAGCAGCCCGGGGGGTGTTAGTCAGCCCCAGCATTTT
TRBV2	TRBD2	TRBJ2-5	many	CASSVSGGGETQYF	TGTGCCAGCAGTGTTAGCGGGGGGGGAGAGACCCAGTACTTC
TRBV6-5	TRBD1	TRBJ1-1	many	CASRQRTGFMNTEAFF	TGTGCCAGCAGGCAGAGGACAGGCTTCATGAACACTGAAGCTTTCTTT
TRBV5-1	NA	TRBJ2-5	NA	CASSSHSSQETQYF	TGCGCCAGCAGCTCCCATAGTTCCCAAGAGACCCAGTACTTC
TRBV28	TRBD1	TRBJ2-7	NA	CASSLVGTGGGEQYF	TGTGCCAGCAGTTTAGTCGGGACAGGGGGTGGGGAGCAGTACTTC
TRBV29-1	TRBD2	TRBJ2-7	NA	CSVEDRLAGVVQYF	TGCAGCGTTGAAGATCGGCTAGCGGGAGTAGTGCAGTACTTC
TRBV6-5	NA	TRBJ1-2	many	CASSSGTPYGYTF	TGTGCCAGCAGTTCCGGGACGCCCTATGGCTACACCTTC
TRBV4-2	NA	TRBJ2-2	many	CASSQFMADTGELFF	TGTGCCAGCAGCCAATTTATGGCGGACACCGGGGAGCTGTTTTTT
TRBV27	TRBD2	TRBJ2-7	many	CASRLKGLGFLGSYEQYF	TGTGCCAGCAGACTCAAAGGACTAGGATTTTTAGGGTCCTACGAGCAGTACTTC
TRBV6-2/TRBV6-3	TRBD2	TRBJ2-7	many	CASRDPSASGTYEQYF	TGTGCCAGCAGGGACCCCTCGGCTAGCGGGACCTACGAGCAGTACTTC
TRBV27	TRBD1	TRBJ1-1	many	CASSPYAPRWTGATEAFF	TGTGCCAGCAGTCCCTACGCCCCCCGGTGGACAGGCGCCACTGAAGCTTTCTTT
TRBV11-2	TRBD2	TRBJ2-7	NA	CASSLGGLKVYEQYF	TGTGCCAGCAGCTTAGGGGGACTAAAAGTTTACGAGCAGTACTTC
TRBV29-1	NA	TRBJ1-2	many	CSVEDGALSGIYGYTF	TGCAGCGTTGAAGATGGGGCGTTGTCGGGGATTTATGGCTACACCTTC
TRBV19	NA	TRBJ1-2	many	CASSSGHRGPYGYTF	TGTGCCAGTAGTAGTGGTCATAGGGGCCCCTATGGCTACACCTTC
TRBV28	NA	TRBJ1-2	NA	CASRGGGREGHLYGYTF	TGTGCCAGCAGGGGTGGGGGGCGAGAGGGACACTTATATGGCTACACCTTC
TRBV27	NA	TRBJ1-5	many	CASSSGSQPQHF	TGTGCCAGCAGTTCGGGGAGTCAGCCCCAGCATTTT
TRBV10-3	TRBD2	TRBJ2-5	many	CAISDREGQETQYF	TGTGCCATCAGTGACAGGGAGGGCCAAGAGACCCAGTACTTC
TRBV12-3/TRBV12-4	NA	TRBJ1-2	many	CASSLQGHYGYTF	TGTGCCAGCAGCCTACAGGGTCATTATGGCTACACCTTC
TRBV28	TRBD1	TRBJ1-2	NA	CASNEGTVDYGYTF	TGTGCCAGCAACGAGGGGACAGTTGACTATGGCTACACCTTC
TRBV6-1	NA	TRBJ1-1	NA	CASSEQSDTEAFF	TGTGCCAGCAGTGAACAGTCGGACACTGAAGCTTTCTTT
TRBV24-1	NA	TRBJ1-5	many	CATSGPQVHQPQHF	TGTGCCACCAGCGGGCCTCAAGTACATCAGCCCCAGCATTTT
TRBV7-2	TRBD1	TRBJ1-5	many	CASSPDRGANQPQHF	TGTGCCAGCAGCCCGGACAGGGGGGCCAATCAGCCCCAGCATTTT
TRBV5-1	NA	TRBJ2-5	NA	CASSLPGTQYF	TGCGCCAGCAGCTTGCCCGGAACCCAGTACTTC
TRBV7-9	NA	TRBJ2-5	many	CASSFGGPETQYF	TGTGCCAGCAGCTTTGGGGGCCCAGAGACCCAGTACTTC
TRBV6-2/TRBV6-3	TRBD2	TRBJ2-7	NA	CASSPGLAGNYEQYF	TGTGCCAGCAGCCCAGGACTAGCGGGAAACTACGAGCAGTACTTC
TRBV5-6	NA	TRBJ1-2	many	CASSLGPTGPNYGYTF	TGTGCCAGCAGCCTGGGGCCGACGGGCCCCAACTATGGCTACACCTTC
TRBV7-3	NA	TRBJ1-6	NA	CASSLVPETPLHF	TGTGCCAGCAGCTTAGTCCCGGAAACACCCCTCCACTTT
TRBV30	NA	TRBJ1-3	once	CAWSVPDGSGNTIYF	TGTGCCTGGAGTGTCCCCGACGGCTCTGGAAACACCATATATTTT
TRBV28	NA	TRBJ2-7	NA	CASNSWLSYEQYF	TGTGCCAGCAATTCCTGGCTCTCCTACGAGCAGTACTTC
TRBV12-3/TRBV12-4	TRBD2	TRBJ2-4	NA	CASSLAGGRNIQYF	TGTGCCAGCAGTCTAGCGGGGGGTAGGAACATTCAGTACTTC
TRBV6-1	NA	TRBJ1-2	many	CASKPSNQGDYGYTF	TGTGCCAGCAAGCCCTCCAATCAGGGCGACTATGGCTACACCTTC
TRBV18	NA	TRBJ1-5	NA	CASSPTATLRNQPQHF	TGTGCCAGCTCACCAACGGCAACTTTGCGCAATCAGCCCCAGCATTTT
TRBV12-3/TRBV12-4	NA	TRBJ1-1	few	CASSLQGLNTEAFF	TGTGCCAGCAGTTTACAGGGGTTGAACACTGAAGCTTTCTTT
TRBV7-2	TRBD2	TRBJ2-7	few	CASSLVLAGAYEQYF	TGTGCCAGCAGCTTAGTACTAGCGGGAGCATACGAGCAGTACTTC
TRBV4-1	NA	TRBJ1-5	many	CASSQVDMGLSNQPQHF	TGCGCCAGCAGCCAAGTCGATATGGGTCTTAGCAATCAGCCCCAGCATTTT
TRBV2	NA	TRBJ1-1	few	CASSVSQETSGF	TGTGCCAGCAGTGTCTCGCAGGAGACGAGTGGGTTT
TRBV30	TRBD2	TRBJ2-5	NA	CAWSGTSGSFTQYF	TGTGCCTGGAGTGGGACTAGCGGGAGTTTCACCCAGTACTTC
TRBV12-3/TRBV12-4	TRBD1	TRBJ1-6	NA	CASRPPWDRSSPLHF	TGTGCCAGCAGACCCCCCTGGGACAGATCATCACCCCTCCACTTT
TRBV6-1	NA	TRBJ2-5	NA	CASTPMSTQYF	TGTGCCAGCACCCCTATGTCGACCCAGTACTTC
TRBV2	NA	TRBJ2-5	NA	CASRLLLGETQYF	TGTGCCAGCAGATTGTTGTTGGGGGAGACCCAGTACTTC
TRBV6-1	TRBD1	TRBJ1-2	few	CASQFASGTGAYGYTF	TGTGCCAGCCAATTTGCCTCCGGGACAGGGGCCTATGGCTACACCTTC
TRBV6-5	TRBD1	TRBJ1-1	NA	CASSYKQGAMMNTEAFF	TGTGCCAGCAGTTATAAGCAGGGGGCTATGATGAACACTGAAGCTTTCTTT
TRBV5-6	TRBD2	TRBJ2-5	many	CASTRGGGGETQYF	TGTGCCAGCACCCGGGGGGGGGGTGGAGAGACCCAGTACTTC
TRBV7-8	NA	TRBJ2-5	many	CASSTFQTETQYF	TGTGCCAGCAGCACATTCCAGACGGAGACCCAGTACTTC
TRBV3-1	TRBD1	TRBJ1-1	many	CASSKRTGVNTEAFF	TGTGCCAGCAGCAAACGGACAGGGGTGAACACTGAAGCTTTCTTT
TRBV6-5	NA	TRBJ2-5	many	CASSHSLGGQETQYF	TGTGCCAGCAGCCACTCTCTCGGCGGGCAAGAGACCCAGTACTTC
TRBV6-5	NA	TRBJ2-2	few	CASSYAGNGELFF	TGTGCCAGCAGTTACGCCGGGAACGGGGAGCTGTTTTTT
TRBV10-2	TRBD2	TRBJ2-7	many	CASSERLAKTYEQYF	TGCGCCAGCAGTGAGAGACTAGCGAAGACCTACGAGCAGTACTTC
TRBV19	NA	TRBJ1-1	many	CASSAGHHTEAFF	TGTGCCAGTAGCGCCGGACACCACACTGAAGCTTTCTTT
TRBV28	TRBD1	TRBJ2-7	many	CASSLYAGGSYEQYF	TGTGCCAGCAGTTTATATGCAGGGGGCTCCTACGAGCAGTACTTC
TRBV6-2/TRBV6-3	NA	TRBJ2-2	few	CASRRGTVNTGELFF	TGTGCCAGCAGACGCGGGACGGTGAACACCGGGGAGCTGTTTTTT
TRBV19	NA	TRBJ1-1	many	CASSMAGSDTEAFF	TGTGCCAGTAGTATGGCGGGATCGGACACTGAAGCTTTCTTT